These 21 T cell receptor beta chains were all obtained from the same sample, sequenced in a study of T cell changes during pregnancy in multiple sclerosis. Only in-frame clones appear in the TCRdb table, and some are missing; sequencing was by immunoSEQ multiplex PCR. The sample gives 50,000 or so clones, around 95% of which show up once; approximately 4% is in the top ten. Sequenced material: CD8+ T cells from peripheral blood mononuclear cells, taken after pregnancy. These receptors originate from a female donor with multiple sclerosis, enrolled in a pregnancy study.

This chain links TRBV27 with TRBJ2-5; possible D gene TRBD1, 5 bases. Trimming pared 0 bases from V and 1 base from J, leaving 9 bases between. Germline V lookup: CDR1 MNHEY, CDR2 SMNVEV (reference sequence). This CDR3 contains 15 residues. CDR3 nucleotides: TGTGCCAGCAGTTTATCAACGACAGTCCAAGAGACCCAGTACTTC. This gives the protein CASSLSTTVQETQYF.

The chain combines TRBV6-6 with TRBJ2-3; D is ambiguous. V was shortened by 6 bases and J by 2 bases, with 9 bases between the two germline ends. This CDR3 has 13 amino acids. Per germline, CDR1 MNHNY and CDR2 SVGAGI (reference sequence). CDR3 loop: CASSPVVTDTQYF. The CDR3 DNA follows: TGTGCCAGCAGCCCCGTTGTCACAGATACGCAGTATTTT.

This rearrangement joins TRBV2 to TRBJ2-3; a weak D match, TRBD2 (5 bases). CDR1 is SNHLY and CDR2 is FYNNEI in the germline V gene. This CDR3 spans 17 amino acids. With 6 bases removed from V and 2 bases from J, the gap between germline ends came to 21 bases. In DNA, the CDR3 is TGTGCCAGCAGCCTCCGGCCTGAGGGCGGACCCACAGATACGCAGTATTTT. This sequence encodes CASSLRPEGGPTDTQYF. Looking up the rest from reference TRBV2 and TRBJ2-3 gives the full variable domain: EPEVTQTPSHQVTQMGQEVILRCVPISNHLYFYWYRQILGQKVEFLVSFYNNEISEKSEIFDDQFSVERPDGSNFTLKIRSTKLEDSAMYFCASSLRPEGGPTDTQYFGPGTRLTVL.

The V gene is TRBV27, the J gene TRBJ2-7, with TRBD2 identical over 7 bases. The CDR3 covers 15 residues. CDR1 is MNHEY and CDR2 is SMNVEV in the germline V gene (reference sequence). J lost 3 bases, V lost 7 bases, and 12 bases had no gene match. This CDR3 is CASTPRLAGNYEQYF. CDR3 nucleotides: TGTGCCAGCACGCCGCGACTAGCTGGCAACTACGAGCAGTACTTC.

CDR3 residues: CASSLGQRDSGTDTQYF. The CDR3 region has the DNA TGTGCCAGCAGCTTGGGACAGAGGGACTCCGGCACAGATACGCAGTATTTT. This chain uses TRBV11-3 with TRBJ2-3, with TRBD1 as a possible D gene (7 bases). The germline V and J ends were trimmed by 3 bases and 1 base, with 17 bases remaining between them. The CDR3 extends over 17 amino acids. Germline CDR1 and CDR2: SGHNT and YENEEA.

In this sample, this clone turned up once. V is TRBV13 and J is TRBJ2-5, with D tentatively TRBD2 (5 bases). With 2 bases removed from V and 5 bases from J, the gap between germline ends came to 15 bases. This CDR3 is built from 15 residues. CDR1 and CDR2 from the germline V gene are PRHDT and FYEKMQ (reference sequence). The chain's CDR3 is CASSLRKRAGETQYF. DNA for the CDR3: TGTGCCAGCAGCTTAAGGAAGAGGGCCGGGGAGACCCAGTACTTC.

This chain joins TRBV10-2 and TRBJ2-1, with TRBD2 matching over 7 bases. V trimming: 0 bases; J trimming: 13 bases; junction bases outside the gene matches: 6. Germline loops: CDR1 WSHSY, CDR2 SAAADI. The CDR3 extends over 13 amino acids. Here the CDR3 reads CASSESKRDDQFF. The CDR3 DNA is TGCGCCAGCAGTGAGTCAAAGCGGGACGATCAGTTCTTC.

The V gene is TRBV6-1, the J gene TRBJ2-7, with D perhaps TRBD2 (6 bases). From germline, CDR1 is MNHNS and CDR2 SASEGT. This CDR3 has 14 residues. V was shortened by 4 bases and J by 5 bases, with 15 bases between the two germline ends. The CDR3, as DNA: TGTGCCAGCAGTGGCCGGGACTGGATCCACGAGCAGTACTTC. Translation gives CASSGRDWIHEQYF.

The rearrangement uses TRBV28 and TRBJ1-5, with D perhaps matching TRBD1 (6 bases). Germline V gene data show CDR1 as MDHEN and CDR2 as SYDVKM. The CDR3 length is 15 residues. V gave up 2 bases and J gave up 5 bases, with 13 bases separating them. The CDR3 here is CASSLKSRGYQPQHF. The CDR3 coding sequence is TGTGCCAGCAGTTTAAAAAGCAGGGGATATCAGCCCCAGCATTTT.

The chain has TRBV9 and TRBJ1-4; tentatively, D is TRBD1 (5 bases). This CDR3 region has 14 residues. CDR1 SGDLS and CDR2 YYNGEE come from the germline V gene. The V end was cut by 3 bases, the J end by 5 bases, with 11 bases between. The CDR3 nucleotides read TGTGCCAGCAGCGCGTTCCCAGGGAATGAAAAACTGTTTTTT. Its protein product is CASSAFPGNEKLFF.

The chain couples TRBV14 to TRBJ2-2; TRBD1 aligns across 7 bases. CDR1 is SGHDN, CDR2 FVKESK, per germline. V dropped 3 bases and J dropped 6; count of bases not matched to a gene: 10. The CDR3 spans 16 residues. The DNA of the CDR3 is TGTGCCAGCAGCCAGAGGACAGGACTTATTCCCGGGGAGCTGTTTTTT. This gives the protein CASSQRTGLIPGELFF.

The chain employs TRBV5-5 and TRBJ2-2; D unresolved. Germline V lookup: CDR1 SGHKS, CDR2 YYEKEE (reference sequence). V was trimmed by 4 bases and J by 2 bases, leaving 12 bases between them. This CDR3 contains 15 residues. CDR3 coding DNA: TGTGCCAGCAGCGCCCGAATAGTAAACACCGGGGAGCTGTTTTTT. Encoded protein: CASSARIVNTGELFF.

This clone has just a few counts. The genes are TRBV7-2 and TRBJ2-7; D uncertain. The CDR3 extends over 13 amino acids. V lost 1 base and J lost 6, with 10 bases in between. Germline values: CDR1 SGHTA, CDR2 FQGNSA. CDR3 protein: CASSLGFSSEQYF. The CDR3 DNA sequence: TGTGCCAGCAGCTTAGGCTTCAGTTCCGAGCAGTACTTC.

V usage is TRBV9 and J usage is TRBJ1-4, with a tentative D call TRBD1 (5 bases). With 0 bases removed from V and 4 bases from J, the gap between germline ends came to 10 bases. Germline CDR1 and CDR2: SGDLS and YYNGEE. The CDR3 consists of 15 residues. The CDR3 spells CASSVGRGSNEKLFF. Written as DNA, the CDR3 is TGTGCCAGCAGCGTAGGTAGGGGCAGTAATGAAAAACTGTTTTTT.

The DNA for the CDR3 is TGTGCCAGCAGCCCACGACAGGGTGGGACTGAAGCTTTCTTT. Its protein product is CASSPRQGGTEAFF. The gene calls are TRBV11-1 and TRBJ1-1; TRBD1 matches 7 bases. V lost 5 bases, J lost 5 bases, and 8 bases stayed unmatched. CDR3 length: 14 residues. CDR1 SGHAT and CDR2 FQDESV come from the germline V gene (reference sequence).

CDR3 nucleotides: TGTGCCAGCAGCACGGGACACCTCTCCTACGAGCAGTACTTC. Residues: CASSTGHLSYEQYF. The genes are TRBV7-9 and TRBJ2-7, with D tentatively TRBD1 (6 bases). The CDR3 has 14 residues. Trimming stripped 5 bases from V and 0 bases from J, with 11 bases between. Germline CDR1 is SEHNR and CDR2 is FQNEAQ (reference sequence).

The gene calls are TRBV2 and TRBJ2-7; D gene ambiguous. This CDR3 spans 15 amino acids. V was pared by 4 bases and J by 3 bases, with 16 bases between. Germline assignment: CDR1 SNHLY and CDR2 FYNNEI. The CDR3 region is CASSVFGLDFYEQYF. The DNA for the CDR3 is TGTGCCAGCAGTGTTTTCGGGTTAGATTTCTACGAGCAGTACTTC.

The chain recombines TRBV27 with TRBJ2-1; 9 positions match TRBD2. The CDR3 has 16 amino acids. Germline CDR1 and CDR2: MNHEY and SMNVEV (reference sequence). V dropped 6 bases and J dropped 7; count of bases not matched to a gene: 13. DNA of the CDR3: TGTGCCAGCAGCTGGGACGGGACTAGCCCCTTAAATGAGCAGTTCTTC. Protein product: CASSWDGTSPLNEQFF.

CDR3 protein: CASSFPSKGAATEAFF. The CDR3 bases are TGTGCCAGCAGTTTCCCCTCGAAGGGGGCGGCCACTGAAGCTTTCTTT. This chain uses TRBV28 with TRBJ1-1; 7 bases are shared with TRBD1. CDR3 size: 16 residues. Germline CDR1 is MDHEN and CDR2 is SYDVKM. V lost 3 bases and J lost 4; bases outside the gene matches: 11.

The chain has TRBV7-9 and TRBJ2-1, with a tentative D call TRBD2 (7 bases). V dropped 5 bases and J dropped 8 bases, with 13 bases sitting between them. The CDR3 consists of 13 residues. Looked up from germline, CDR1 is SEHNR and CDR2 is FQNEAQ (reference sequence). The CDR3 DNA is TGTGCCAGCAGCGCGGGGGCCCGCCATGAGCAGTTCTTC. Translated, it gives CASSAGARHEQFF. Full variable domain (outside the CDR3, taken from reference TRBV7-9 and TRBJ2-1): DTGVSQNPRHKITKRGQNVTFRCDPISEHNRLYWYRQTLGQGPEFLTYFQNEAQLEKSRLLSDRFSAERPKGSFSTLEIQRTEQGDSAMYLCASSAGARHEQFFGPGTRLTVL.

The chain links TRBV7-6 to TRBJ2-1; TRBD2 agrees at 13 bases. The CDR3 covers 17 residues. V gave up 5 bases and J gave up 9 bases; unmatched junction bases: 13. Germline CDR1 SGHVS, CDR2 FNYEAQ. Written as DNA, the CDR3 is TGTGCCAGCAGCCCCTGGACTAGCGGGAGAAAAAAATTTGAGCAGTTCTTC. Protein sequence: CASSPWTSGRKKFEQFF. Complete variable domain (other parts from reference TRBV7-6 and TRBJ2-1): GAGVSQSPRYKVTKRGQDVALRCDPISGHVSLYWYRQALGQGPEFLTYFNYEAQQDKSGLPNDRFSAERPEGSISTLTIQRTEQRDSAMYRCASSPWTSGRKKFEQFFGPGTRLTVL.